This T cell receptor beta chain was identified during a study of T cell changes during pregnancy in multiple sclerosis. Some clones are missing from TCRdb's copy, which holds only in-frame ones; the method was immunoSEQ multiplex PCR. There are about 48,000 clones in the sample; 80% to 90% occur only once, and around 1.3% lies in the top ten. V was shortened by 0 bases and J by 0 bases, with 11 bases between the two germline ends. Germline loops: CDR1 LGHNA, CDR2 YSLEER. This CDR3 contains 17 residues. The sample in question was CD4+ T cells from peripheral blood mononuclear cells, obtained in the second trimester of pregnancy. The chain carries TRBV4-3 and TRBJ1-4, with D unclear. The TCR was taken from a female donor with multiple sclerosis, enrolled in a pregnancy study. The CDR3 loop reads CASSQEPPGATNEKLFF. The CDR3 region has the DNA TGCGCCAGCAGCCAAGAGCCCCCCGGAGCAACTAATGAAAAACTGTTTTTT.